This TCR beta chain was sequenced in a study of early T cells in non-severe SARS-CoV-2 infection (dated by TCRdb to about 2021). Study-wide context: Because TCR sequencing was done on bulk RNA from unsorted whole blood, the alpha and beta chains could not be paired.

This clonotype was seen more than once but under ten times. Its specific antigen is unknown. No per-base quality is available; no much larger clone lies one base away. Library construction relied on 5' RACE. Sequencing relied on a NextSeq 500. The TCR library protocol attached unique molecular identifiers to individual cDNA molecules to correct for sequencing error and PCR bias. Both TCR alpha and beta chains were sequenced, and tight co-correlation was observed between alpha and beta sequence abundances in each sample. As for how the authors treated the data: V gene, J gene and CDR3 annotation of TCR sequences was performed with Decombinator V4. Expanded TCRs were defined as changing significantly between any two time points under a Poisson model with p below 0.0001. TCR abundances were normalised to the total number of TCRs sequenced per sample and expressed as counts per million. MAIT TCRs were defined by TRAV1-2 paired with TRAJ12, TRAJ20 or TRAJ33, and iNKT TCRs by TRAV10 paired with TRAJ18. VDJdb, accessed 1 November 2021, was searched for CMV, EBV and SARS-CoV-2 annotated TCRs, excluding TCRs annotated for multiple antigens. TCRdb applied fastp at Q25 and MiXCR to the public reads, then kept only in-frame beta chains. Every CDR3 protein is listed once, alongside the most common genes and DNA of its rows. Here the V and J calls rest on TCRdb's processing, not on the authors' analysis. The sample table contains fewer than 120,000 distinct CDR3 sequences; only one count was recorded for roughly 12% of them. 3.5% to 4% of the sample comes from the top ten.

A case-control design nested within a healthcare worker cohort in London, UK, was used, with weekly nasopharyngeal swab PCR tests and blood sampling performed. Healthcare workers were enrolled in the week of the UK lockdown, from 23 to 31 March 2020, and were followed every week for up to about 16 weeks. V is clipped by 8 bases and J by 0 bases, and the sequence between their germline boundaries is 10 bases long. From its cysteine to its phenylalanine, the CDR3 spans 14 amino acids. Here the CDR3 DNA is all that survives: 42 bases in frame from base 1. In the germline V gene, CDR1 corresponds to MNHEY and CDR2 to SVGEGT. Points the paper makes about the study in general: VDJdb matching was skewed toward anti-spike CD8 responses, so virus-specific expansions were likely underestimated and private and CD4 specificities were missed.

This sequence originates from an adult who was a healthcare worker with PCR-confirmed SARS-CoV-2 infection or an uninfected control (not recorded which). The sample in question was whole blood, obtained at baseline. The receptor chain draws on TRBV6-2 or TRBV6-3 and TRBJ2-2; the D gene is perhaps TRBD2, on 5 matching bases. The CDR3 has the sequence CASVGSPNTGELFF. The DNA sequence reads TGTGCCAGCGTGGGGAGCCCGAACACCGGGGAGCTGTTTTTT.